Included here is one T cell receptor beta chain sequence, with context. These data belong to a study of PD-1 blockade in classical Hodgkin lymphoma. There was relapse after autologous stem cell transplantation in every patient, and there was variation in brentuximab vedotin exposure. Responses achieved at best were complete response, partial response or progressive disease. Produced via immunoSEQ multiplex PCR; TCRdb's table is partial and in-frame only. The sample has approximately 50,000 clones, around 75% seen once. Germline CDR1 and CDR2: KGHSH and LQKENI. Trimming shortened V by 3 bases and J by 4 bases, and 18 bases separated the two germline ends. The CDR3 extends over 16 amino acids.

Material: peripheral blood mononuclear cells (PBMCs), obtained before the second cycle of nivolumab. The chain combines TRBV18 with TRBJ1-1; tentatively, D is TRBD1 (5 bases). The TCR originated in a human donor with classical Hodgkin lymphoma. CDR3 in amino acids: CASSPPNPGSSTEAFF. The CDR3 DNA reads as TGTGCCAGCTCACCTCCGAACCCAGGGTCAAGCACTGAAGCTTTCTTT.